A selection of T cell receptor beta chains follows, all from one sample in a study of CD8+ T cells in alopecia areata. Clones were sequenced by immunoSEQ multiplex PCR, and TCRdb holds only the in-frame ones, with some missing. Of about 88,000 clones in the sample, around 47% were seen once. The sequencing used CD8+ T cells sorted from blood, collected at week 24, from a patient treated with tofacitinib. These TCRs come from a human donor with alopecia areata. Both conserved end residues are trimmed from each CDR3. The D gene is left open where the match is weak.

j_call v_call d_call cdr3_aa
TRBJ1-1 TRBV9 - ASSDPNTEAF
TRBJ1-2 TRBV4-2 TRBD1 ASSHGQASGGYT
TRBJ2-7 TRBV9 TRBD1 ASSVAQGAFSEQY
TRBJ2-7 TRBV4-1 - ASSAGGTSYEQY
TRBJ2-1 TRBV11-2 - ASSLSRAGAYNEQF
TRBJ2-7 TRBV7-8 TRBD1 ASSGTGVYEQY
TRBJ1-1 TRBV5-1 - ASSSRATEAF
TRBJ2-4 TRBV7-8 - ASSLGGVPAALPKNIQY
TRBJ1-4 TRBV9 - ASTPNDRNEKLF
TRBJ2-5 TRBV7-9 - ASSLVTYQETQY
TRBJ2-3 TRBV2 - ASRERAGPTDTQY
TRBJ2-3 TRBV2 - ASSGQSSTDTQY
TRBJ2-1 TRBV27 - ASSLVWGQEQF
TRBJ1-1 TRBV6-6 TRBD1 ASSYSQGVLTEAF
TRBJ2-3 TRBV19 TRBD2 ASSGLAGGADTQY
TRBJ2-7 TRBV28 - ASTPSPKASYEQY
TRBJ1-1 TRBV27 - ASSLFKGMGTEAF
TRBJ2-7 TRBV7-8 TRBD2 ASSLPTSGGSYEQY
TRBJ2-2 TRBV29-1 - SVLGLRAVGELF
TRBJ2-1 TRBV29-1 TRBD2 SVAPGLAGMYNEQF
TRBJ2-1 TRBV9 - ASSSRRGEVGNEQF
TRBJ2-1 TRBV2 TRBD2 ASSRTSGTDNEQF
TRBJ2-7 TRBV15 - ATSTKARGPYEQY
TRBJ1-1 TRBV9 - ASSVYVNTEAF
TRBJ2-1 TRBV13 - ASSQEGGNEQF
TRBJ2-1 TRBV7-9 - ASSPPQNEQF
TRBJ2-3 TRBV30 TRBD2 AWSLRAGFTTDTQY
TRBJ1-4 TRBV27 - ASSSRPAGGREEKLF
TRBJ1-1 TRBV29-1 - SVATGEAF
TRBJ1-1 TRBV7-3 - ASSLYRATEAF
TRBJ2-3 TRBV5-1 - ASSFSAGTDTQY
TRBJ1-1 TRBV7-9 - ASSNNRGLPKGAF
TRBJ2-3 TRBV29-1 - SVQLDTQY
TRBJ2-5 TRBV27 - ASSFATRGETQY
TRBJ2-5 TRBV11-3 - ASSSVETQY
TRBJ2-7 TRBV21-1 - ASSTLRGEGHEQY
TRBJ2-2 TRBV19 - ASSITSSNTGELF
TRBJ2-5 TRBV7-2 - ASTIDIGQETQY
TRBJ1-3 TRBV6-5 TRBD1 ASSFGTGGSGNTIY
TRBJ2-7 TRBV27 TRBD2 ASSLSASGLEEQY
TRBJ2-7 TRBV13 TRBD1 ASSWGQGVNEQY
TRBJ2-2 TRBV5-1 - ASSGTTGQPGELF
TRBJ2-5 TRBV29-1 - SVGETQY
TRBJ2-4 TRBV27 - ASSGRGGGFQY
TRBJ1-2 TRBV29-1 TRBD1 SVAGQGNYGYT